A single sample gave rise to the 13 T cell receptor beta chains below, sequenced in a study of regulatory T cells in long-lasting Graves disease. With iRepertoire HTBI primers and Arm-PCR of CDR3 regions, TCR beta libraries were built. MiXCR was run by TCRdb on the multiplex PCR reads, yielding one entry per CDR3 protein. The table shows around 250,000 distinct CDR3 sequences, with around 21% occurring only once. Stated time point: newly diagnosed GD, antithyroid drugs for less than 3 months. The TCR library was made from RNA that had been extracted from PBMCs in TRIzol. The specimen comprised peripheral blood mononuclear cells (PBMCs), sampled at new diagnosis, from a patient treated with antithyroid drugs. These receptors all stem from a female donor with Graves disease.

J is TRBJ2-7 and V is TRBV5-1; D assignment may be TRBD1 or TRBD2 (5 bases each). The V and J ends lost 3 bases and 6 bases respectively, with 10 bases between them. From germline, CDR1 is SGHRS and CDR2 YFSETQ. The CDR3 has 12 residues. As DNA, the CDR3 is TGCGCCAGCAGCTATACGGGACCCGAGCAGTACTTC. Translation: CASSYTGPEQYF. The whole variable domain, remainder taken from reference TRBV5-1 and TRBJ2-7, is KAGVTQTPRYLIKTRGQQVTLSCSPISGHRSVSWYQQTPGQGLQFLFEYFSETQRNKGNFPGRFSGRQFSNSRSEMNVSTLELGDSALYLCASSYTGPEQYFGPGTRLTVT.

This clonotype has just a few counts. The CDR3 is CAISDQQNIQYF. The CDR3 coding sequence is TGTGCCATCAGTGATCAGCAAAACATTCAGTACTTC. The rearrangement uses TRBV10-3 and TRBJ2-4; no firm D call. Per germline, CDR1 ENHRY and CDR2 SYGVKD. The V end lost 3 bases, the J end lost 5 bases, and 5 bases lay between the germline ends. The CDR3 length is 12 residues.

This clonotype appeared many times. V gene TRBV11-2 combines with J gene TRBJ2-1; D might be TRBD2 (7 bases). Trimming stripped 1 base from V and 6 bases from J, with 16 bases between. Germline-derived CDR1 and CDR2 are SGHAT and FQNNGV. This CDR3 region has 16 residues. CDR3 in DNA: TGTGCCAGCAGCTTAGGGGGGGGGCCCGTACTCAATGAGCAGTTCTTC. It codes for CASSLGGGPVLNEQFF.

Comment on this clonotype: With a much larger clone just one base away, this may be a read error. V usage is TRBV18 and J usage is TRBJ1-5; tentatively, D is TRBD1 (6 bases). The length of the CDR3 is 15 residues. The germline gives CDR1 KGHSH, CDR2 LQKENI. The CDR3 spells CASPPETGLNQPQHF. The CDR3 nucleotides are TGTGCCAGCCCACCGGAGACAGGACTCAATCAGCCCCAGCATTTT.

The sample holds many counts of this clonotype. CDR3 in amino acids: CASSLTDTSYNEQFF. The CDR3 nucleotides are TGCGCCAGCAGTTTAACCGACACCTCCTACAATGAGCAGTTCTTC. The gene calls are TRBV5-1 and TRBJ2-1; no definite D call. The CDR3 loop spans 15 amino acids. Trimming removed 5 bases from V and 0 bases from J, with 12 bases in between. Looked up from germline, CDR1 is SGHRS and CDR2 is YFSETQ. The entire variable domain, with the rest obtained from reference TRBV5-1 and TRBJ2-1, is as follows: KAGVTQTPRYLIKTRGQQVTLSCSPISGHRSVSWYQQTPGQGLQFLFEYFSETQRNKGNFPGRFSGRQFSNSRSEMNVSTLELGDSALYLCASSLTDTSYNEQFFGPGTRLTVL.

This clonotype was observed many times. The CDR3 nucleotides are TGTGCCACCGCAGGTTTGGACGAGCAGTACTTC. Translated, it gives CATAGLDEQYF. The chain employs TRBV15 and TRBJ2-7, with D unresolved. The CDR3 is 11 residues long. Germline V lookup: CDR1 LNHNV, CDR2 YYDKDF (reference sequence). Trimming removed 8 bases at V and 5 bases at J, with 10 bases between.

With respect to this clonotype: Just one base apart from a much larger clone, this may be a read error. The chain is built from TRBV15 and TRBJ2-7; 8 positions match TRBD1. CDR3 length equals 16 residues. Germline V gene sequence: CDR1 LNHNV, CDR2 YYDKDF (reference sequence). CDR3 nucleotides: TGTACCACCAGCAGAGATATCTCAGACAGGGGCTACGAGCAGTACTTC. Its translation: CTTSRDISDRGYEQYF.

The CDR3 sequence is CASAGTAYYEQYF. CDR3 nucleotides: TGTGCCAGCGCCGGGACGGCTTACTACGAGCAGTACTTC. The chain joins TRBV2 to TRBJ2-7; D assignment may be TRBD1 or TRBD2 (5 bases each). The V gene's germline CDR1 is SNHLY and CDR2 FYNNEI. The CDR3 spans 13 residues. V dropped 8 bases and J dropped 3 bases, with 14 bases sitting between them.

This clonotype was detected a few times. This chain connects TRBV6-1 to TRBJ2-7, with TRBD1 identical over 9 bases. The ends lost 6 bases at V and 10 bases at J; junction bases unmatched: 13. Germline values: CDR1 MNHNS, CDR2 SASEGT. The CDR3 runs 14 residues. For the CDR3, the DNA is TGTGCCAGCAGGGGACAGGGAGCAGTAGGGGAACAGTACTTC. Amino acids: CASRGQGAVGEQYF.

This clonotype showed up many times. The chain couples TRBV7-8 to TRBJ1-3; D is unclear. From germline, CDR1 is SGHVS and CDR2 FQNEAQ. With 8 bases removed from V and 1 base from J, the gap between germline ends came to 9 bases. The length of the CDR3 is 13 residues. Here the CDR3 reads CASGVESGNTIYF. CDR3 coding DNA: TGTGCCAGCGGAGTGGAGTCTGGAAACACCATATATTTT.

This clonotype was counted many times. The CDR3: CASSLIGQGDEQFF. CDR3 DNA sequence: TGTGCCAGCAGTTTAATCGGACAGGGGGATGAGCAGTTCTTC. This sequence joins TRBV28 and TRBJ2-1, with 10 bases lining up with TRBD1. This CDR3 comprises 14 residues. The germline CDR1 and CDR2 sequences are MDHEN and SYDVKM. J was trimmed by 8 bases and V by 2 bases; bases with no gene match: 3.

This clonotype was detected many times. Being one base from a much bigger clone, this may be a read error. This rearrangement joins TRBV6-5 to TRBJ2-3; D is unclear. The CDR3 has 13 amino acids. Trimming cost V 2 bases and J 0 bases, with 3 bases left between them. Germline loops: CDR1 MNHEY, CDR2 SVGAGI. DNA of the CDR3: TGTGCCAGCAGTTACGGCAGCACAGATACGCAGTATTTT. Translated: CASSYGSTDTQYF.

This clonotype was counted at least ten times. CDR3 coding DNA: TGTGCCAGCAGCTTATCGACAAGCTCTGGAAACACCATATATTTT. Protein sequence: CASSLSTSSGNTIYF. This chain joins TRBV13 and TRBJ1-3; D is unresolved. The germline gives CDR1 PRHDT, CDR2 FYEKMQ (reference sequence). The V gene lost 2 bases and the J gene lost 0 bases, with 8 bases spanning the gap. This CDR3 has 15 amino acids.